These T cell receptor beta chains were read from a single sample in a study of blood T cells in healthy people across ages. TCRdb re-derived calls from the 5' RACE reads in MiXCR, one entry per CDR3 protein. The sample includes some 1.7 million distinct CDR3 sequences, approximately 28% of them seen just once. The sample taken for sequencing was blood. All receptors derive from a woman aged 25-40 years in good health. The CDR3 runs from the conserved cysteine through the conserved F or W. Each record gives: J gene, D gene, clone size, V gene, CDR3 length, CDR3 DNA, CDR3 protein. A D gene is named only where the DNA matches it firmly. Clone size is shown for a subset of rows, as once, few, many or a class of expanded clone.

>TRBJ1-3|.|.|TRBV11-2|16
TGTGCCAGCAGGACGAGCAGGGCTGGCCGCGGAAACACCATATATTTT
CASRTSRAGRGNTIYF
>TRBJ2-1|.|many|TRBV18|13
TGTGCCAGCTCACCACCATCTGCGTATGAGCAGTTCTTC
CASSPPSAYEQFF
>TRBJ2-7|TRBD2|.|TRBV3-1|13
TGTGCCAGCCGTCTAGCGGGATCCCACGAGCAGTACTTC
CASRLAGSHEQYF
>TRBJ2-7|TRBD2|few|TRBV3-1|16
TGTGCCAGCAGCCAAGATCAAGTAGCGGGGGACTACGAGCAGTACTTC
CASSQDQVAGDYEQYF
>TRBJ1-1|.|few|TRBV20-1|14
TGCAGTGCTAGGTCAGGGGATGTAAACACTGAAGCTTTCTTT
CSARSGDVNTEAFF
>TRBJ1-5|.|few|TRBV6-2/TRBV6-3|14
TGTGCCAGCAAGGGTCGGGGACGCAATCAGCCCCAGCATTTT
CASKGRGRNQPQHF
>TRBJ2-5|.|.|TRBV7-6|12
TGTGCCAGCAGCTTAGGGTGCAGGGAGCAGTACTTC
CASSLGCREQYF
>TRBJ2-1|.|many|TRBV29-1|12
TGCAGCGTTGAATCCTATTACAATGAGCAGTTCTTC
CSVESYYNEQFF
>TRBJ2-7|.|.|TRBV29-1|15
TGCAGCGTTGAAAGGGGTCCCCTGTACAGTGATGAGCAGTACTTC
CSVERGPLYSDEQYF
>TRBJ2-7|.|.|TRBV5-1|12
TGCGCCAGCAACTTTGGAGTCTACGAGCAGTACTTC
CASNFGVYEQYF
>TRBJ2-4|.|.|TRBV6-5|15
TGTGCCAGCAGTTCCCGGGACATATCCCACAATGAGCAGTACTTC
CASSSRDISHNEQYF
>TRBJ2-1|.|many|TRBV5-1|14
TGCGCCAGCAGCTTGGGATCAGGGGTCAATGAGCAGTTCTTC
CASSLGSGVNEQFF
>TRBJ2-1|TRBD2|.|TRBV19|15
TGTGCCAGTAGTGTGACTAGCGGGGGATTCAATGAGCAGTTCTTC
CASSVTSGGFNEQFF
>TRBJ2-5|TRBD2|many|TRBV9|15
TGTGCCAGCAGCGTAGGACTAGCGGGAAAGGAGACCCAGTACTTC
CASSVGLAGKETQYF
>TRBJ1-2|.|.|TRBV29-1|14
TGCAGCGTTGCCCCCAGGCTATCCTGCGATGGCTACACCTTC
CSVAPRLSCDGYTF
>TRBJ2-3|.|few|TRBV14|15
TGTGCCAGCAGCCAAGTCGGCGGCTACACAGATACGCAGTATTTT
CASSQVGGYTDTQYF
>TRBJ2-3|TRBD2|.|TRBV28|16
TGTGCCAGCAGTTTCGGGGGGGCGCTTAGCACAGATACGCAGTATTTT
CASSFGGALSTDTQYF
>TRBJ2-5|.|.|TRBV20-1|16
TGCAGTGCTAGAGGTGTGAGCCTAGCCTACCAAGAGACCCAGTACTTC
CSARGVSLAYQETQYF
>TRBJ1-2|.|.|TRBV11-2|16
TGTGCCAGCAGCTTAGCGGCAGCTACAGCTAACTATGGCTACACCTTC
CASSLAAATANYGYTF
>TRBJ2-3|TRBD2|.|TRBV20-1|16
TGCAGTGCTAGGAGGACACGGGGGGGCTTGGTTGATACGCAGTATTTT
CSARRTRGGLVDTQYF
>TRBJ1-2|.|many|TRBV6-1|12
TGTGCCAGCACTCAGGGAGGCTATGGCTACACCTTC
CASTQGGYGYTF
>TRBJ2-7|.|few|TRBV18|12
TGTGCCAGCTCACTTAGGCCCGACGAGCAGTACTTC
CASSLRPDEQYF
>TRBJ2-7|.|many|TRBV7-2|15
TGTGCCAGCAGCTTAGGCCAGGACATCTCCTACGAGCAGTACTTC
CASSLGQDISYEQYF
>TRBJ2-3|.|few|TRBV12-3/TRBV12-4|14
TGTGCCAGCAGCCCGACCTTACCCACAGATACGCAGTATTTT
CASSPTLPTDTQYF
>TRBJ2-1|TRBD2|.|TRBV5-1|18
TGCGCCAGCAGCTTGGCCGCGGTAGCGGGGGCGATCTACAATGAGCAGTTCTTC
CASSLAAVAGAIYNEQFF
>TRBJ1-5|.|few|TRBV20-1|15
TGCAGTGCTAGAGGATCAGGGAATAACAATCAGCCCCAGCATTTT
CSARGSGNNNQPQHF
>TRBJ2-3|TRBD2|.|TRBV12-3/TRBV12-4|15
TGTGCCAGCATCCTAGCGGGAGTCGGCACAGATGTGCAGTATTTT
CASILAGVGTDVQYF
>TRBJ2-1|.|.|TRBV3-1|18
TGTGCCAGCAGCCAAGATAACGAGTTGGGAGGATTGATCAATGAGCAGTTCTTC
CASSQDNELGGLINEQFF
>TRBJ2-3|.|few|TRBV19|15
TGTGCCAGTAGTATCAAACCGGGGGGCACAGATACGCAGTATTTT
CASSIKPGGTDTQYF